This T cell receptor (beta chain) was identified during a study of shared clonotypes between healthy human individuals. Across the whole study: A few men and a couple of women, aged 18 to 49, were donors.

Sequencing was performed with immunoSEQ multiplex PCR; in TCRdb, only in-frame clones are kept and a portion is missing. This table holds about 1.1 million clones, roughly 80% found once. Findings and limits, study-wide: Naive subsets generally had larger estimated richness than memory subsets. When compared with the clonotypes that were shared by all four sorted-subset donors, the non-shared clonotypes turned out to have lower generation probabilities.

Trimming at V came to 8 bases and at J to 3 bases, leaving 7 bases not matched to a gene. CDR3 length: 14 residues. The germline V gene has CDR1 MNHNS and CDR2 SASEGT. About this clone: Its antigen remains unidentified.

Sample: memory CD4+ T cells from PBMCs. The subset here: CD45RA-negative fraction. The genes are TRBV6-1 and TRBJ2-7; 10 bases align to TRBD1. This receptor was taken from a man aged 18 to 35 in good health. Some clones in this sample may be carry-over from other donors' samples. CDR3 coding DNA: TGTGCCAGCCTCAGGGGGACAGGGGACTACGAGCAGTACTTC. It translates to CASLRGTGDYEQYF.